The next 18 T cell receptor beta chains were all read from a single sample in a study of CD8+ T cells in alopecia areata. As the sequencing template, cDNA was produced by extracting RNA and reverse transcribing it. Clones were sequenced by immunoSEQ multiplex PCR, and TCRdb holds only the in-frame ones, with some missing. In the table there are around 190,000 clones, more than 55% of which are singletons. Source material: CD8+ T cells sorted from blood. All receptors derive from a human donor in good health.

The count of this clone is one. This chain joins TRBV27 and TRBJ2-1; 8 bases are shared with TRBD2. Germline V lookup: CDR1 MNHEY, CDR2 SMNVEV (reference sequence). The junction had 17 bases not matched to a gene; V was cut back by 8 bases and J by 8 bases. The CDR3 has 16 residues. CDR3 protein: CASAPLAGGFGDEQFF. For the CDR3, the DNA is TGTGCCAGCGCCCCTCTCGCGGGGGGTTTTGGGGATGAGCAGTTCTTC.

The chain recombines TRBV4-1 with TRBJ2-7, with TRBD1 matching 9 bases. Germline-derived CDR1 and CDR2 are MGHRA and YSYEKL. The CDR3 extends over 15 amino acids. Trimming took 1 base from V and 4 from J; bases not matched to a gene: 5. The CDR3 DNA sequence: TGCGCCAGCAGCCAAGCACAGGGGGCGGCATACGAGCAGTACTTC. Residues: CASSQAQGAAYEQYF.

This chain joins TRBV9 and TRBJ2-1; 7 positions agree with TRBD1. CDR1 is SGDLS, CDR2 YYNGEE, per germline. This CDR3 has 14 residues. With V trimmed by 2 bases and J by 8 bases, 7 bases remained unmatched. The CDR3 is CASSVADRADEQFF. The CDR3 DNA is TGTGCCAGCAGCGTGGCTGACAGGGCCGATGAGCAGTTCTTC.

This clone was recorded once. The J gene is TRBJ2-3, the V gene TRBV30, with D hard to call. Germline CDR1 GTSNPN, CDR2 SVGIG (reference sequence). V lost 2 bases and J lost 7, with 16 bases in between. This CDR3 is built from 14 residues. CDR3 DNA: TGTGCCTGGAGTCCCATTCGGGTGGCGAATACGCAGTATTTT. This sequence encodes CAWSPIRVANTQYF. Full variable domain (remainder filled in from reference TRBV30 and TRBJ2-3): SQTIHQWPATLVQPVGSPLSLECTVEGTSNPNLYWYRQAAGRGLQLLFYSVGIGQISSEVPQNLSASRPQDRQFILSSKKLLLSDSGFYLCAWSPIRVANTQYFGPGTRLTVL.

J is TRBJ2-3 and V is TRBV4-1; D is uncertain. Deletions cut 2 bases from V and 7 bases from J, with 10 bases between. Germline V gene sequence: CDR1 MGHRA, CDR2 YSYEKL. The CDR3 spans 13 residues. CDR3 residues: CASSQITGHTQYF. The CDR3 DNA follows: TGCGCCAGCAGCCAAATAACCGGGCATACGCAGTATTTT.

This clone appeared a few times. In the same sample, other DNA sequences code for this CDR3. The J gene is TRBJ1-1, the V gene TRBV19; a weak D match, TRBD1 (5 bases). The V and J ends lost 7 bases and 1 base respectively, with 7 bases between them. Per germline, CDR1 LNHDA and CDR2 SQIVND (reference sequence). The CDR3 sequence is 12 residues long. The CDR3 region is CASNQGNTEAFF. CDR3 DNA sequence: TGTGCCAGTAATCAGGGGAACACTGAAGCTTTCTTT. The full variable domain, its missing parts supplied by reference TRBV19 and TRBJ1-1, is DGGITQSPKYLFRKEGQNVTLSCEQNLNHDAMYWYRQDPGQGLRLIYYSQIVNDFQKGDIAEGYSVSREKKESFPLTVTSAQKNPTAFYLCASNQGNTEAFFGQGTRLTVV.

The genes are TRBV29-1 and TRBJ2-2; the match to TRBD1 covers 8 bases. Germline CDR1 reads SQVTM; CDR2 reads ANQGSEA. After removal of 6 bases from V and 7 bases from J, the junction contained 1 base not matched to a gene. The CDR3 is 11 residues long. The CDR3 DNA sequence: TGCAGCGTGGACAGGGTCGGGGAGCTGTTTTTT. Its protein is CSVDRVGELFF.

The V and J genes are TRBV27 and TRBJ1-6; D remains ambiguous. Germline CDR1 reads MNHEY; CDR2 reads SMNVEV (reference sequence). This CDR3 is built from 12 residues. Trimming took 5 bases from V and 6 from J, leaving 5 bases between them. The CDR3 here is CASSPINSPLHF. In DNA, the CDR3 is TGTGCCAGCAGTCCCATTAATTCACCCCTCCACTTT.

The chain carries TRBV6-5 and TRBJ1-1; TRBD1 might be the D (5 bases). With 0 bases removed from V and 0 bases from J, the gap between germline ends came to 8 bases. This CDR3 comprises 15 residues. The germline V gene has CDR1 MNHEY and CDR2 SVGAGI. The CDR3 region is CASSYSRGMNTEAFF. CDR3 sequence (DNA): TGTGCCAGCAGTTACTCGAGGGGAATGAACACTGAAGCTTTCTTT.

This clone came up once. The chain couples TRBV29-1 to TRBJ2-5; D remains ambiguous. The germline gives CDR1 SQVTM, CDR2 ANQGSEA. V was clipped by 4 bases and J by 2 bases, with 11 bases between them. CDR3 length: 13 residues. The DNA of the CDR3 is TGCAGCGTTGTTCTAGACTTTCAAGAGACCCAGTACTTC. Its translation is CSVVLDFQETQYF.

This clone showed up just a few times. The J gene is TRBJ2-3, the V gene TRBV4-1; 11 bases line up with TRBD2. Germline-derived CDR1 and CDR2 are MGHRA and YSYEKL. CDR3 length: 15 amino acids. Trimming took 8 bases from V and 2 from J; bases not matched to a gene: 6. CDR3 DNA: TGCGCCAGCGTCCTAGCGGGGGGTGCCACAGATACGCAGTATTTT. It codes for CASVLAGGATDTQYF.

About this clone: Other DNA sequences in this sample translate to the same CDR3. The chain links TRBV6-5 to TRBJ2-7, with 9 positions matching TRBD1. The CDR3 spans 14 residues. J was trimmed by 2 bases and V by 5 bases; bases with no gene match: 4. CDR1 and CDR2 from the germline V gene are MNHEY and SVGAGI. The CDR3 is CASSPGQGTYEQYF. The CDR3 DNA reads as TGTGCCAGCAGTCCGGGACAGGGAACCTACGAGCAGTACTTC.

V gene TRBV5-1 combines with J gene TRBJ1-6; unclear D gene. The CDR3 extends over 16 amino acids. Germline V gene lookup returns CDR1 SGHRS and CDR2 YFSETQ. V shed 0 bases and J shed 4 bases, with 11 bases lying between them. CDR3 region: CASSLGEASYNSPLHF. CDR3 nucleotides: TGCGCCAGCAGCTTGGGGGAGGCCAGTTATAATTCACCCCTCCACTTT. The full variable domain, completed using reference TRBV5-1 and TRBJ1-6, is KAGVTQTPRYLIKTRGQQVTLSCSPISGHRSVSWYQQTPGQGLQFLFEYFSETQRNKGNFPGRFSGRQFSNSRSEMNVSTLELGDSALYLCASSLGEASYNSPLHFGNGTRLTVT.

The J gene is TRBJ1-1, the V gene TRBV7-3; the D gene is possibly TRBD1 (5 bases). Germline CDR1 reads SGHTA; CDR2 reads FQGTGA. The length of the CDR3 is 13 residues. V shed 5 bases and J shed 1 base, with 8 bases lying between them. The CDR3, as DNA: TGTGCCAGCAGCAGGGGTGCGAACACTGAAGCTTTCTTT. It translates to CASSRGANTEAFF.

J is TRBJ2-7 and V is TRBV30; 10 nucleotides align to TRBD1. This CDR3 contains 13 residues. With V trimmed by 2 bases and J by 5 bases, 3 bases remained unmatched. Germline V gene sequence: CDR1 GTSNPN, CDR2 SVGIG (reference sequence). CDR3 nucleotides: TGTGCCTGGAGTAGACAGGGGGCGGACGAGCAGTACTTC. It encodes CAWSRQGADEQYF.

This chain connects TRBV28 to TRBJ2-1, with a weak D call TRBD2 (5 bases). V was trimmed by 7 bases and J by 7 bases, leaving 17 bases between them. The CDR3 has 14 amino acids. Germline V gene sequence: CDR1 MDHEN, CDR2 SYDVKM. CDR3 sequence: CASTPGVAHNEQFF. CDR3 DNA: TGTGCCAGCACCCCCGGGGTAGCGCATAATGAGCAGTTCTTC.

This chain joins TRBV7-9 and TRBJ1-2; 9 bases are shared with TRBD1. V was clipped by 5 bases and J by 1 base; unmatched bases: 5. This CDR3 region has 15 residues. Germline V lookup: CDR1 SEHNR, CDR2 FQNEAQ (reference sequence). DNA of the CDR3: TGTGCCAGCAGCCCCGAGGACAGGGGTAACTATGGCTACACCTTC. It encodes CASSPEDRGNYGYTF.

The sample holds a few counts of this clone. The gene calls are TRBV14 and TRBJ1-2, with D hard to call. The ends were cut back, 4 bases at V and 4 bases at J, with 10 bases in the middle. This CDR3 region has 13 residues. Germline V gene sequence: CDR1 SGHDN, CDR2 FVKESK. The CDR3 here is CASSPGRSYGYTF. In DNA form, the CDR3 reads TGTGCCAGCAGCCCCGGACGGAGCTATGGCTACACCTTC.